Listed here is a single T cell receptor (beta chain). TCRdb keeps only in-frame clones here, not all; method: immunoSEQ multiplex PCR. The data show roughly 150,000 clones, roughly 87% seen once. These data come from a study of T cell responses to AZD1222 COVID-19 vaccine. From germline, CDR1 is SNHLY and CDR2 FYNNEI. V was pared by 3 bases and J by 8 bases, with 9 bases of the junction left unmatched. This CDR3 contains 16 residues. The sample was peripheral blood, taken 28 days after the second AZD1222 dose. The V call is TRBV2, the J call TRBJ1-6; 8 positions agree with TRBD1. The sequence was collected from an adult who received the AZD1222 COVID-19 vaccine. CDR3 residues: CASSEEGQGLYSPLHF. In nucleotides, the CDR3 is TGTGCCAGCAGTGAGGAAGGACAGGGACTATATTCACCCCTCCACTTT.